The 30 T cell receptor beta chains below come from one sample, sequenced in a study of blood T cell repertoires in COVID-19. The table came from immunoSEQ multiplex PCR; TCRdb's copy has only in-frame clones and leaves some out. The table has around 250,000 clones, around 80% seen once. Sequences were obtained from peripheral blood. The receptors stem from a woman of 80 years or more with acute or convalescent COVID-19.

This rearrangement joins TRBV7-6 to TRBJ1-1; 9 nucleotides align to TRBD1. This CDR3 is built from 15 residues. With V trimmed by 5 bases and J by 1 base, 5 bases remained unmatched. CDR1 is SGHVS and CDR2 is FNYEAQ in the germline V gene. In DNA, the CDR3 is TGTGCCAGCAGCAAACAGGGGGCCGCGAACACTGAAGCTTTCTTT. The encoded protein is CASSKQGAANTEAFF. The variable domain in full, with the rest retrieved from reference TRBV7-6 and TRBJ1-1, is GAGVSQSPRYKVTKRGQDVALRCDPISGHVSLYWYRQALGQGPEFLTYFNYEAQQDKSGLPNDRFSAERPEGSISTLTIQRTEQRDSAMYRCASSKQGAANTEAFFGQGTRLTVV.

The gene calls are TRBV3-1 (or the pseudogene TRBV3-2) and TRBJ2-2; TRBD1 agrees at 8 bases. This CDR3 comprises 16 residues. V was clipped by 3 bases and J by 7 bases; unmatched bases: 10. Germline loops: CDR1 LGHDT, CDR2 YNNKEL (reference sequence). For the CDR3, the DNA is TGTGCCAGCAGCCAGGATACCGACAGGGGAGACGGGGAGCTGTTTTTT. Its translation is CASSQDTDRGDGELFF.

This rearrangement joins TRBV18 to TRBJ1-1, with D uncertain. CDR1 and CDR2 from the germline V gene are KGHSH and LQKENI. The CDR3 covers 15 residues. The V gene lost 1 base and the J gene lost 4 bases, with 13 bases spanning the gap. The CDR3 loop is CASSPLKHVGTEAFF. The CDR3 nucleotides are TGTGCCAGCTCACCACTGAAACACGTTGGCACTGAAGCTTTCTTT.

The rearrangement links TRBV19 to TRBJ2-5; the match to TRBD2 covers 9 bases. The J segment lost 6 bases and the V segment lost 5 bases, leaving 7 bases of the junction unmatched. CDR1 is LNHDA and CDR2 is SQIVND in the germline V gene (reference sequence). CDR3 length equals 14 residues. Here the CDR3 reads CASSGYSGSQTQYF. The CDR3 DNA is TGTGCCAGTAGTGGATATAGCGGGAGCCAGACCCAGTACTTC.

CDR3 sequence reads: CASSLRYRPPSEQYF. The CDR3 DNA reads as TGTGCCAGCAGCCTACGCTACAGACCGCCGAGCGAGCAGTACTTC. The chain carries TRBV7-2 and TRBJ2-7; no definite D call. V lost 5 bases and J 6 bases, leaving 20 bases between the germline ends. The CDR3 has 15 residues. From germline, CDR1 is SGHTA and CDR2 FQGNSA.

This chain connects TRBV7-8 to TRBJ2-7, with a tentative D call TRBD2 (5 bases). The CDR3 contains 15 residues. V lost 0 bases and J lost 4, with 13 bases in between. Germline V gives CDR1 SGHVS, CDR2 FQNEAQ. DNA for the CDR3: TGTGCCAGCAGCTTAGCGCGAGGGAGAGTATACGAGCAGTACTTC. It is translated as CASSLARGRVYEQYF.

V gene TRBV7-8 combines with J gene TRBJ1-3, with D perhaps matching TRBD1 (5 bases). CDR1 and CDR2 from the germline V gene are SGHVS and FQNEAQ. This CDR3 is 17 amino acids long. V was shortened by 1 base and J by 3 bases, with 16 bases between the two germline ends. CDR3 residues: CASSLGGRQGGGNTIYF. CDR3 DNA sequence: TGTGCCAGCAGCTTAGGGGGGAGGCAGGGAGGTGGAAACACCATATATTTT.

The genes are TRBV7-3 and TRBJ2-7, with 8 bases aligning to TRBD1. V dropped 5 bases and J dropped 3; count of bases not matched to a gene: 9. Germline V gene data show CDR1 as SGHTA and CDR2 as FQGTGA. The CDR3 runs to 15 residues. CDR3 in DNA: TGTGCCAGCAGCCCTGGGGCAGGGGGCCTCTACGAGCAGTACTTC. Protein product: CASSPGAGGLYEQYF.

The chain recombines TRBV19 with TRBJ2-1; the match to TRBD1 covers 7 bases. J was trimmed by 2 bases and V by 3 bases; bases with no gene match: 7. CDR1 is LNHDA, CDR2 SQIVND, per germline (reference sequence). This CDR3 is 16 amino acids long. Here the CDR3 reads CASSMPRRGTYNEQFF. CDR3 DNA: TGTGCCAGTAGTATGCCGCGCAGGGGGACCTACAATGAGCAGTTCTTC.

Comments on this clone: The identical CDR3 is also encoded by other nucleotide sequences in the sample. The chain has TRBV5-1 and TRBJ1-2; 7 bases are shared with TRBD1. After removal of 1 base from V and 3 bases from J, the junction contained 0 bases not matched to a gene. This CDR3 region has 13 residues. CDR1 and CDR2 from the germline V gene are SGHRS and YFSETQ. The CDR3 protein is CASSLTGDYGYTF. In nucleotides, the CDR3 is TGCGCCAGCAGCTTGACAGGGGACTATGGCTACACCTTC.

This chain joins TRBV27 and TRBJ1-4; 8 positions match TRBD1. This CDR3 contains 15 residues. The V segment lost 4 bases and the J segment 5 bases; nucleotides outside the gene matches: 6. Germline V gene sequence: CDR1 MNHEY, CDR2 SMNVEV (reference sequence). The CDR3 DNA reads TGTGCCAGCAGTTCGACGGACAGGGAAAATGAAAAACTGTTTTTT. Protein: CASSSTDRENEKLFF.

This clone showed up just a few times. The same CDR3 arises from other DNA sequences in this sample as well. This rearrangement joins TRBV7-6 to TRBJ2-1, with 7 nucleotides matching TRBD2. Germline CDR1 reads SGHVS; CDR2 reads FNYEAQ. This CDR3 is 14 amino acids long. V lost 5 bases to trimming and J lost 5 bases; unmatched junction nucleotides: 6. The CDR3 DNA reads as TGTGCCAGCAGCCCTCTAGCGGCCAACAATGAGCAGTTCTTC. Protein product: CASSPLAANNEQFF.

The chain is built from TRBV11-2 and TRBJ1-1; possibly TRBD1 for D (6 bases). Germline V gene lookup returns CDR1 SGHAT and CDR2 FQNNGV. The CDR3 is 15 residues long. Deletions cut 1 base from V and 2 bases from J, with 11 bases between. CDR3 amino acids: CASSLGQGLNTEAFF. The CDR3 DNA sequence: TGTGCCAGCAGCTTAGGTCAGGGGCTTAACACTGAAGCTTTCTTT. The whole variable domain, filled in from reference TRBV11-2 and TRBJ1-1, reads EAGVAQSPRYKIIEKRQSVAFWCNPISGHATLYWYQQILGQGPKLLIQFQNNGVVDDSQLPKDRFSAERLKGVDSTLKIQPAKLEDSAVYLCASSLGQGLNTEAFFGQGTRLTVV.

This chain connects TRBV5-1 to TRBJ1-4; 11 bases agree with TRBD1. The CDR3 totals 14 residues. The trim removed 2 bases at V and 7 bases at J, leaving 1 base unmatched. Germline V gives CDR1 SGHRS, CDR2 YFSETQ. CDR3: CASSFGQGAEKLFF. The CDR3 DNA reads TGCGCCAGCAGCTTCGGACAGGGGGCTGAAAAACTGTTTTTT.

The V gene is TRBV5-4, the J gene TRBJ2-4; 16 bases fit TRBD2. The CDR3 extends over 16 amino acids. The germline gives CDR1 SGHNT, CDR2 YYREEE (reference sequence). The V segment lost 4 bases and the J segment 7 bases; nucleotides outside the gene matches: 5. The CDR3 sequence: CASSQGTSGRVNIQYF. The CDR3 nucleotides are TGTGCCAGCAGCCAGGGGACTAGCGGGAGGGTGAACATTCAGTACTTC.

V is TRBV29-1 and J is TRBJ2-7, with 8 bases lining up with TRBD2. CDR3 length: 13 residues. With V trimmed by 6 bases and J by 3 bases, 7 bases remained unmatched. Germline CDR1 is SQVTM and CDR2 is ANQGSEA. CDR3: CSVVSGTSYEQYF. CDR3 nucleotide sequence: TGCAGCGTCGTTTCCGGGACTAGCTACGAGCAGTACTTC.

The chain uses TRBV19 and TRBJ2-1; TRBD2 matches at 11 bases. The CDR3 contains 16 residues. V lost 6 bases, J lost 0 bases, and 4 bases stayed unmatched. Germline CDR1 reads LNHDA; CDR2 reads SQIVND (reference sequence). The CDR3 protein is CASSRTSGSSYNEQFF. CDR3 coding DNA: TGTGCCAGTAGCCGAACTAGCGGGAGCTCCTACAATGAGCAGTTCTTC.

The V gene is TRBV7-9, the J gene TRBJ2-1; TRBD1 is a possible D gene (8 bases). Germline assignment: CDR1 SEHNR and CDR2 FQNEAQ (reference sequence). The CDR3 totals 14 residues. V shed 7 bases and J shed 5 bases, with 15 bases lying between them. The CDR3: CASTRTGRDNEQFF. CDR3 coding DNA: TGTGCCAGCACGAGGACAGGGAGGGACAATGAGCAGTTCTTC.

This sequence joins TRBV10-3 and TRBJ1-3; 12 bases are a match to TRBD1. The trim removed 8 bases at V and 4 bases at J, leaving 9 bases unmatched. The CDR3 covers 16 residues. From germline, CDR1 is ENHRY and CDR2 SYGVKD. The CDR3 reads CAIRDGTGGAGNTIYF. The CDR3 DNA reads TGTGCCATCCGAGACGGGACAGGGGGCGCGGGAAACACCATATATTTT.

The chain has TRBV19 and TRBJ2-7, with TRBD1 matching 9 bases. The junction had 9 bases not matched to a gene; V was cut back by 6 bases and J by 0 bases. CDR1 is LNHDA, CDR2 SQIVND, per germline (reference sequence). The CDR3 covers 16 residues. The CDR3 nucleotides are TGTGCCAGTAGGCCCACAGGGGGCCGGAGCTCCTACGAGCAGTACTTC. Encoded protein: CASRPTGGRSSYEQYF.

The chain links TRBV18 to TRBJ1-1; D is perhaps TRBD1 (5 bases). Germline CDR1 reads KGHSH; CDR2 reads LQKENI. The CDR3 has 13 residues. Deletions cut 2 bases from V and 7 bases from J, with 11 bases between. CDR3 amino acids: CASSPGLDSEAFF. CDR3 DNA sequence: TGTGCCAGCTCACCAGGGTTAGACAGTGAAGCTTTCTTT.

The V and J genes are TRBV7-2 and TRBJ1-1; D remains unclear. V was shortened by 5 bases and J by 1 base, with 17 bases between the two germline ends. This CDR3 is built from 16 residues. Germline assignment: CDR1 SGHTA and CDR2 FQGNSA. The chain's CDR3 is CASSALPSSGNTEAFF. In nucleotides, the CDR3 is TGTGCCAGCAGCGCGCTCCCCTCGTCGGGGAACACTGAAGCTTTCTTT.

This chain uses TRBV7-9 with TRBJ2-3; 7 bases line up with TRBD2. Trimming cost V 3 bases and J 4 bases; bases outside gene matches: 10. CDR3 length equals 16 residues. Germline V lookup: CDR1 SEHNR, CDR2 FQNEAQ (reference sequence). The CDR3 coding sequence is TGTGCCAGCAGCTTCGGGGCGATGGGGGGGGCAGATACGCAGTATTTT. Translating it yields CASSFGAMGGADTQYF.

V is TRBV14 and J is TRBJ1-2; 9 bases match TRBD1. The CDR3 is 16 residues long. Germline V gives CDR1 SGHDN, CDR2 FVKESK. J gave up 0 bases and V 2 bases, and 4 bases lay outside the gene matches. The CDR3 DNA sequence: TGTGCCAGCAGCCAATACAGACAGGGGGCTAACTATGGCTACACCTTC. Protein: CASSQYRQGANYGYTF.

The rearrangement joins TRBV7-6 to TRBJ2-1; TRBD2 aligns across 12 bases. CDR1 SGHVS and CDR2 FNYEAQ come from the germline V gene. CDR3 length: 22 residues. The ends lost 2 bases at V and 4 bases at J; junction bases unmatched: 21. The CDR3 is CASSLPLRGQGRTSGKYNEQFF. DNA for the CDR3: TGTGCCAGCAGCTTACCGCTCCGTGGCCAGGGCCGGACTAGCGGGAAGTACAATGAGCAGTTCTTC.

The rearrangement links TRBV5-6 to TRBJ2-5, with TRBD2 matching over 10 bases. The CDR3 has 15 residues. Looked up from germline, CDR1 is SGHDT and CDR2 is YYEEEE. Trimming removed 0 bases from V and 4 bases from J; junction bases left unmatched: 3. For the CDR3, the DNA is TGTGCCAGCAGCTTGGCCCTAGCGGGGGCAGAGACCCAGTACTTC. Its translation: CASSLALAGAETQYF.

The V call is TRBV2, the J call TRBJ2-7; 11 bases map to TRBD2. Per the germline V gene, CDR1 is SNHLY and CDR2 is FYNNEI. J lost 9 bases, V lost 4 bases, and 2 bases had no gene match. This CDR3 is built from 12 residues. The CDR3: CASSVLAGGQYF. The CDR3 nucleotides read TGTGCCAGCAGTGTTCTAGCGGGGGGGCAGTACTTC.

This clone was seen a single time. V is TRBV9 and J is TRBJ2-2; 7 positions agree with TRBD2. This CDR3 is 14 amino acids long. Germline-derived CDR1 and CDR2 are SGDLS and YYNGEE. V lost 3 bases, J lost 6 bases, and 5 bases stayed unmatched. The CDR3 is CASSARGEPGELFF. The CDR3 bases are TGTGCCAGCAGCGCCCGGGGGGAGCCCGGGGAGCTGTTTTTT.

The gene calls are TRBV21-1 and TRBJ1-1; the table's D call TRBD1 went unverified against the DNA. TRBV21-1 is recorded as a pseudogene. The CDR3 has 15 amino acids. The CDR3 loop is CASSKTTGGYTEAFF. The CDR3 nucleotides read TGTGCCAGCAGCAAAACCACAGGGGGCTATACTGAAGCTTTCTTT.

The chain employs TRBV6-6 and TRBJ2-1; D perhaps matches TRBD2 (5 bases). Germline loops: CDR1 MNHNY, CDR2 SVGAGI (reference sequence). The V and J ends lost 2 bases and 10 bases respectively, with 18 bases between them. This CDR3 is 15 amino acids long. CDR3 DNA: TGTGCCAGCAGTTACGAGCGGATGACCAGACGAGAGCAGTTCTTC. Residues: CASSYERMTRREQFF.